This TCR beta chain came from a study of cytotoxic CD8 clonotypes in ibrutinib-treated CLL (dated by TCRdb to the early 2020s). For the wider study: The cohort had about ten relapsed/refractory and approximately 14 treatment-naive patients; roughly 17 were IGHV unmutated. Responses were partial in approximately 24 patients and complete in 2; after median approximately 67 months follow-up, about 14 stayed in remission and 12 progressed. The response samples were drawn at a median of roughly twelve months into treatment, with a range of about 6 to 40 months. An average of 255,043 productive templates and tens of thousands of productive rearrangements was obtained per sample. Longitudinal samples were available for about 30% of the 86 trial participants. Cryopreserved peripheral blood mononuclear cells were collected at three points: before therapy, at response, and at either sustained remission or disease progression. Patients were still on ibrutinib when every remission and progressive disease sample was collected. The investigation overall reported the following: Public clonotypes were rare and either shrank or stayed stable during treatment, and the rise in clonality at ibrutinib response reflected expansion of private clonotypes. Baseline clonality was found to be higher than that of age-matched healthy donors and was strongly correlated with circulating CD8+ T-cell counts. Clonality rose at ibrutinib response, remained stable during sustained remission, and dropped back toward baseline at progression. Lymph node repertoires were not examined, and the timing of sampling was not matched between patients in sustained remission and those whose disease progressed.

The CDR3 goes from the cysteine to the phenylalanine over 13 residues. Only the CDR3 DNA is retained, 39 bases long and in frame from the first base. V loses 5 bases at its end and J loses 6 bases; junction bases beyond the gene matches: 3. Via the germline V gene, CDR1 is MDHEN and CDR2 SYDVKM. Explained via the paper, the time point label denotes: approximately 2 years on ibrutinib. For TCR beta library preparation, about 2.1 micrograms of genomic DNA were extracted from the cryopreserved PBMCs. Longitudinal blood samples from CLL patients receiving ibrutinib monotherapy were subjected to high-throughput TCR beta sequencing. The patients were enrolled in a single-center, open-label phase 2 trial of ibrutinib monotherapy. A MiSeq instrument was used for deep resolution sequencing, which targeted depths ranging from 1 in 1 million up to 1 in 200,000 T cells, with coverage averaging 10x for each clonotype. TCR beta libraries were generated with the immunoSEQ hsTCRB Kit. Concerning the study's data processing: Data were analyzed with ImmunoSEQ Data Assistant and ImmunoSEQ Analyzer, with V, D and J genes assigned per IMGT definitions. Clonality was computed as one minus normalized Shannon entropy of productive rearrangement frequencies, ranging from 0 to 1. Only overrepresented clonotypes making up at least 0.05% of the repertoire of each patient were included in the public clonotype analysis. Roughly 13 age-matched healthy donor repertoires from immuneACCESS were used as controls for clonality. Drawn from immuneACCESS, this table holds only the in-frame rearrangements with V and J called that TCRdb kept. Clones are partly lost; checked studies trace under half to an unresolved V gene and leave the rest unexplained. V, J and clone size derive from that table, while D and trimming were established from the DNA sequence. The sample table lists more than 200,000 clones, 60% to 75% of them with a count of one. 15% of the sample rests with the top ten.

Turning to this clone: Its antigen specificity is not known. No quality values exist for individual bases; no much larger clone is one base distant.

The source of this sequence is a human donor with chronic lymphocytic leukemia. Here the chain combines TRBV28 and TRBJ2-7, and 11 bases in between align with TRBD1. The sample consisted of PBMCs, taken after 24 months of ibrutinib treatment. The DNA is as follows: TGTGCCAGCAGTCCGGGACAGGGGGGCGAGCAGTACTTC. The encoded protein is CASSPGQGGEQYF.